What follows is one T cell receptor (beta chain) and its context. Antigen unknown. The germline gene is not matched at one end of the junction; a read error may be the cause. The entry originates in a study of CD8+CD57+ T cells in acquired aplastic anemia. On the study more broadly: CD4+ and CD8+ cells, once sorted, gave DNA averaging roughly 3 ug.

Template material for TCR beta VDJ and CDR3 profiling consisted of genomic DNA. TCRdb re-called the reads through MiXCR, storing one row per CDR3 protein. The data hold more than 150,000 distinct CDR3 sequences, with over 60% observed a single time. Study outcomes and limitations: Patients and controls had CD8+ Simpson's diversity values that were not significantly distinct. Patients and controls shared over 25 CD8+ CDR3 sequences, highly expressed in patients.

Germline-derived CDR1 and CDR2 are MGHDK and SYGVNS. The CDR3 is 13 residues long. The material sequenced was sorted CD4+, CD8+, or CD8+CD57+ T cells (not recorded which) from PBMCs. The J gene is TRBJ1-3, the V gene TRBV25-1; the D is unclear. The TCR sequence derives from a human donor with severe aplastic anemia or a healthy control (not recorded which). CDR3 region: CASSGWSGNAIYF. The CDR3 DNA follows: TGTGCCAGCAGTGGATGGTCTGGAAACGCCATATATTTT. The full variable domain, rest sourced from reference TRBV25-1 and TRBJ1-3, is EADIYQTPRYLVIGTGKKITLECSQTMGHDKMYWYQQDPGMELHLIHYSYGVNSTEKGDLSSESTVSRIRTEHFPLTLESARPSHTSQYLCASSGWSGNAIYFGEGSWLTVV.